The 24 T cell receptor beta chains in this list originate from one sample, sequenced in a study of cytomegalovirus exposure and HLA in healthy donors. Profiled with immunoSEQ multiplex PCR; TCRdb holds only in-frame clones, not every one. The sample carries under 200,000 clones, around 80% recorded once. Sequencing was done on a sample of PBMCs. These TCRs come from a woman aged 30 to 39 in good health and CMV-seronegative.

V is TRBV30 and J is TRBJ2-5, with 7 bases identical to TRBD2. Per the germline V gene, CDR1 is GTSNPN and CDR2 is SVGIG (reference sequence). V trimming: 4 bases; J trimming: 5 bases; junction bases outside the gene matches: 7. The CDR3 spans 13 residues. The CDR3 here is CAWTGGVMETQYF. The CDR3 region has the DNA TGTGCCTGGACGGGGGGAGTAATGGAGACCCAGTACTTC.

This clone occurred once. The CDR3 nucleotides are TGTGCCAGCAGCATATCAAGGACCCAGACAGGGACTTTCGGTGGCTACACCTTC. Translated: CASSISRTQTGTFGGYTF. The rearrangement joins TRBV7-8 to TRBJ1-2, with 7 bases lining up with TRBD1. Losses at the gene ends were 5 bases for V and 7 bases for J; bases not matched to a gene: 22. The germline CDR1 and CDR2 sequences are SGHVS and FQNEAQ. The length of the CDR3 is 18 residues.

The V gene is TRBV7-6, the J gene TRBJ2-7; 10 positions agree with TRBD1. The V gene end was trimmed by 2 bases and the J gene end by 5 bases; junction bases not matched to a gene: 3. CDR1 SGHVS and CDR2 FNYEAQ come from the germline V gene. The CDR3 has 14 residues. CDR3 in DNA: TGTGCCAGCAGCTTAAGACAGGGGGCAAACGAGCAGTACTTC. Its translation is CASSLRQGANEQYF.

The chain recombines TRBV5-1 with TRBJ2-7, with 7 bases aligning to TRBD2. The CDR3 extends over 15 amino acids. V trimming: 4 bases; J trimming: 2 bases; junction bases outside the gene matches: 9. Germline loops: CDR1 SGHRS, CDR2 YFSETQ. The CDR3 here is CASSPEGRGPYEQYF. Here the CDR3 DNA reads TGCGCCAGCAGCCCGGAGGGGAGGGGACCCTACGAGCAGTACTTC. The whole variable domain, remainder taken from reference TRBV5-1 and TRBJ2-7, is KAGVTQTPRYLIKTRGQQVTLSCSPISGHRSVSWYQQTPGQGLQFLFEYFSETQRNKGNFPGRFSGRQFSNSRSEMNVSTLELGDSALYLCASSPEGRGPYEQYFGPGTRLTVT.

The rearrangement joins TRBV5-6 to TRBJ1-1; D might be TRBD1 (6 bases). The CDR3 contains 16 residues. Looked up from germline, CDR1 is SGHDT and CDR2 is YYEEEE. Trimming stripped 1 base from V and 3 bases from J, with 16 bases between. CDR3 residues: CASSLFVIHRDTEAFF. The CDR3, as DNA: TGTGCCAGCAGCTTGTTTGTCATCCACAGGGACACTGAAGCTTTCTTT.

Written as DNA, the CDR3 is TGCGCCAGCAGCTCGGAAGGACTAAACACCGGGGAGCTGTTTTTT. This sequence encodes CASSSEGLNTGELFF. The chain has TRBV5-1 and TRBJ2-2, with a tentative D call TRBD2 (6 bases). V was cut by 3 bases and J by 2 bases, with 11 bases left in between. Germline V CDR1 and CDR2: SGHRS, YFSETQ. The CDR3 is 15 amino acids.

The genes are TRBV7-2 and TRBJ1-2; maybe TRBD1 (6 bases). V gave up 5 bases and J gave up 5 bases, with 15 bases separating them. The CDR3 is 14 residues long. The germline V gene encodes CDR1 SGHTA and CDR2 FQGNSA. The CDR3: CASSIGQTKYGYTF. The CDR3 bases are TGTGCCAGCAGCATAGGACAGACGAAATATGGCTACACCTTC.

CDR3 sequence reads: CASSRQGLIDYTF. The CDR3 region has the DNA TGTGCCAGCAGCCGACAGGGGTTAATTGATTACACCTTC. The chain combines TRBV14 with TRBJ1-2, with 8 bases that match TRBD1. J lost 11 bases, V lost 4 bases, and 9 bases had no gene match. This CDR3 spans 13 amino acids. Per the germline V gene, CDR1 is SGHDN and CDR2 is FVKESK. The variable domain in full, with the rest retrieved from reference TRBV14 and TRBJ1-2, is EAGVTQFPSHSVIEKGQTVTLRCDPISGHDNLYWYRRVMGKEIKFLLHFVKESKQDESGMPNNRFLAERTGGTYSTLKVQPAELEDSGVYFCASSRQGLIDYTFGSGTRLTVV.

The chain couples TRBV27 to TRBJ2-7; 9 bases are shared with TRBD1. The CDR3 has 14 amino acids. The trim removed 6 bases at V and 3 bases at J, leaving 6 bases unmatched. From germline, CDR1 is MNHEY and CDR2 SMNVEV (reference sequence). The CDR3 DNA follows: TGTGCCAGCAGACAGGGGGCGCGGAACTACGAGCAGTACTTC. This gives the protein CASRQGARNYEQYF.

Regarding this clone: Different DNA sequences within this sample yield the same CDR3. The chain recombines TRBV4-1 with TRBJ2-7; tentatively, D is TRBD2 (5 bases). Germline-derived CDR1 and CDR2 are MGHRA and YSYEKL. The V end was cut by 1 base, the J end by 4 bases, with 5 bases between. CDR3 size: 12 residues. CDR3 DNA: TGCGCCAGCAGCCAAGGAGGGTACGAGCAGTACTTC. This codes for CASSQGGYEQYF.

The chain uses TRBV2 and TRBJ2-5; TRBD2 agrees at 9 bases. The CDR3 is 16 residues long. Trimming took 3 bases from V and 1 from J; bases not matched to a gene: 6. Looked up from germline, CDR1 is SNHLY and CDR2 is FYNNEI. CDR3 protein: CASSDNLAGPQETQYF. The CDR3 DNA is TGTGCCAGCAGTGATAATCTAGCGGGGCCCCAAGAGACCCAGTACTTC.

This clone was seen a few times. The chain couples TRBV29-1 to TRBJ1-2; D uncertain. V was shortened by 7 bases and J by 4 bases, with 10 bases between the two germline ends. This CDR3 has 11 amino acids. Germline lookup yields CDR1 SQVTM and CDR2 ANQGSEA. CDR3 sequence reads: CSAQSPYGYTF. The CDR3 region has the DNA TGCAGCGCTCAGTCCCCCTATGGCTACACCTTC.

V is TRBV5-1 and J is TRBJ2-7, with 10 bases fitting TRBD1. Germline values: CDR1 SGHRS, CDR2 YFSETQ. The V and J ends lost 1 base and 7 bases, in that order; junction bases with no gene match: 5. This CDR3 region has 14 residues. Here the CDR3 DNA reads TGCGCCAGCAGCTTGTGGGGGACAGGGGTTGAGCAGTACTTC. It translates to CASSLWGTGVEQYF.

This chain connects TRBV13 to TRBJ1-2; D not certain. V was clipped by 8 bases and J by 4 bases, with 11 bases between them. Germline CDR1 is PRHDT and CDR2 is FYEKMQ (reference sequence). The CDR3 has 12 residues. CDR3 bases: TGTGCCAGCTCAAAAACAGCCTATGGCTACACCTTC. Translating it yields CASSKTAYGYTF.

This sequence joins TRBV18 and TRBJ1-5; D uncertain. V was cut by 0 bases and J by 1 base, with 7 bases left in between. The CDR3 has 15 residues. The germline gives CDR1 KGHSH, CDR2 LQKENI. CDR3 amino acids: CASSPPGVSNQPQHF. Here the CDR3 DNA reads TGTGCCAGCTCACCACCCGGGGTGAGCAATCAGCCCCAGCATTTT.

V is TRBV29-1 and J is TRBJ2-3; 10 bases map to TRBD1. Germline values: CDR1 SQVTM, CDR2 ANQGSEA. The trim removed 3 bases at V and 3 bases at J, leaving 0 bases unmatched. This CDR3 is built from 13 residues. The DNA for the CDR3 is TGCAGCGTTGAGGGACAGGGGACAGATACGCAGTATTTT. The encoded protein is CSVEGQGTDTQYF.

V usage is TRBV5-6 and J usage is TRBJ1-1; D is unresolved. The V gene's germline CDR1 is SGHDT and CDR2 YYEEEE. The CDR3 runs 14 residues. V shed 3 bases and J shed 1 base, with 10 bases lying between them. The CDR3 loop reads CASSYRRRNTEAFF. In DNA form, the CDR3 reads TGTGCCAGCAGCTATCGACGGAGGAACACTGAAGCTTTCTTT.

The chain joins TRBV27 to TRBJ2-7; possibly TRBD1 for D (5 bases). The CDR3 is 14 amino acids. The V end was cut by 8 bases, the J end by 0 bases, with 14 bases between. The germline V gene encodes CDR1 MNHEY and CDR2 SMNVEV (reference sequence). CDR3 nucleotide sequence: TGTGCCAGCTTGGGGCTGATTCTCTCCTACGAGCAGTACTTC. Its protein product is CASLGLILSYEQYF.

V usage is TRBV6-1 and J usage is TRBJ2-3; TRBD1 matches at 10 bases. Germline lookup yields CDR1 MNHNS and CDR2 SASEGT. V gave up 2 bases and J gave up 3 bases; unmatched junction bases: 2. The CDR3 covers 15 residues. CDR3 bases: TGTGCCAGCAGTGAATGGGACAGGGGAACAGATACGCAGTATTTT. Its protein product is CASSEWDRGTDTQYF.

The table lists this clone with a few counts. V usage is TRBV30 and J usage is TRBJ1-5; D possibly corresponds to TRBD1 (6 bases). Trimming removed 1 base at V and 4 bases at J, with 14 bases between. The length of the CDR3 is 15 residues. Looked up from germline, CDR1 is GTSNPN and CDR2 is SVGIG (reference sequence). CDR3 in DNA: TGTGCCTGGAGTGCAGACAGGTCACCAAATCAGCCCCAGCATTTT. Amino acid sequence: CAWSADRSPNQPQHF.

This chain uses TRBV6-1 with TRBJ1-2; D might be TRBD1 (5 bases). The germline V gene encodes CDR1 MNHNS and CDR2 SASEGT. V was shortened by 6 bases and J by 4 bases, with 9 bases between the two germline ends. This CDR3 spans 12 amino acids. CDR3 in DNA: TGTGCCAGCAGCAGGGACTTCTATGGCTACACCTTC. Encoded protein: CASSRDFYGYTF.

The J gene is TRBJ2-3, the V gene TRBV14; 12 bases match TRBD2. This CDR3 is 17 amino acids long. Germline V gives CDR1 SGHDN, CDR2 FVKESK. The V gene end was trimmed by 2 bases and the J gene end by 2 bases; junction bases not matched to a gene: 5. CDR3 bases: TGTGCCAGCAGCCAAATACTAGCGGGGGGACCCACAGATACGCAGTATTTT. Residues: CASSQILAGGPTDTQYF. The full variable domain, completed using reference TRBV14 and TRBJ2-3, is EAGVTQFPSHSVIEKGQTVTLRCDPISGHDNLYWYRRVMGKEIKFLLHFVKESKQDESGMPNNRFLAERTGGTYSTLKVQPAELEDSGVYFCASSQILAGGPTDTQYFGPGTRLTVL.

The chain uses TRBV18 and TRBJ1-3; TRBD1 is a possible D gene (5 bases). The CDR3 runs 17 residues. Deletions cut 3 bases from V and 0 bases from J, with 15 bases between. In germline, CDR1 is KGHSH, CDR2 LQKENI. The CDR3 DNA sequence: TGTGCCAGCTCACCCTATATTGGACAAAGCTCTGGAAACACCATATATTTT. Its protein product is CASSPYIGQSSGNTIYF. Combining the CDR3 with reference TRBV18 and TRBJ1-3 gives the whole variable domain NAGVMQNPRHLVRRRGQEARLRCSPMKGHSHVYWYRQLPEEGLKFMVYLQKENIIDESGMPKERFSAEFPKEGPSILRIQQVVRGDSAAYFCASSPYIGQSSGNTIYFGEGSWLTVV.

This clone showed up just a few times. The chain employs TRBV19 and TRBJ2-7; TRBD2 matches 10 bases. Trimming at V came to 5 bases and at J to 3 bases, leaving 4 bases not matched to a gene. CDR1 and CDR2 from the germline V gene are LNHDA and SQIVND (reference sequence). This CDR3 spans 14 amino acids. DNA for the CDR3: TGTGCCAGTAGTCCCCGGACTAGCGGCTACGAGCAGTACTTC. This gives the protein CASSPRTSGYEQYF.